The clone carrying this T cell receptor beta chain was detected ten times or more. The antigen remains undetermined. The entry originates in a study of cytomegalovirus exposure and HLA in healthy donors. Study-wide points: A later analysis showed HLA-associated TCR beta chains outstripping equally common others in clonal expansion. Through in vitro validation, three CMV-associated chains were shown to be specific for CMV antigens.

The germline gives CDR1 SGHDT, CDR2 YYEEEE. The CDR3 consists of 15 residues. V was clipped by 7 bases and J by 0 bases; unmatched bases: 9. PCR was performed using 60 Vbeta and 13 Jbeta primers. Sequencing used immunoSEQ multiplex PCR; TCRdb keeps in-frame clones, though not all of them. This sample yields under 200,000 clones, of which around four fifths are seen a single time; around 0.97% belongs to the top ten. Sequenced: PBMCs. The sequence came from a girl aged 2 to 10 in good health and CMV-seropositive. The chain couples TRBV5-6 to TRBJ1-1; TRBD1 aligns across 7 bases. CDR3 amino acids: CASSWTGGLNTEAFF. CDR3 coding DNA: TGTGCCAGCTCGTGGACAGGAGGATTGAACACTGAAGCTTTCTTT.